The 20 T cell receptor beta chains below come from one sample, sequenced in a study of T cell responses to AZD1222 COVID-19 vaccine. The protocol was immunoSEQ multiplex PCR, while the TCRdb copy is restricted to in-frame clones and leaves out a portion. The sample has some 110,000 clones, around 82% seen once; the top ten hold roughly 9.9%. The material was peripheral blood, obtained on day 0 of AZD1222 vaccination. The receptors stem from an adult in good health.

This sequence joins TRBV20-1 and TRBJ2-5; 8 bases line up with TRBD1. Germline V lookup: CDR1 DFQATT, CDR2 SNEGSKA (reference sequence). The CDR3 extends over 11 amino acids. V lost 6 bases and J lost 5; bases outside the gene matches: 2. Here the CDR3 DNA reads TGCAGTGCACGACAGGGGGAGACCCAGTACTTC. Encoded protein: CSARQGETQYF.

This clone has just one count. The chain carries TRBV5-4 and TRBJ1-5; D remains unclear. The CDR3 is 15 residues long. Per germline, CDR1 SGHNT and CDR2 YYREEE (reference sequence). The germline V and J ends were trimmed by 3 bases and 0 bases, with 10 bases remaining between them. The CDR3 DNA reads as TGTGCCAGCAGCTCGGAACCAGATAGCAATCAGCCCCAGCATTTT. Its protein product is CASSSEPDSNQPQHF.

The gene calls are TRBV5-4 and TRBJ1-2; D not certain. This CDR3 has 14 residues. Germline lookup yields CDR1 SGHNT and CDR2 YYREEE (reference sequence). The germline V and J ends were trimmed by 4 bases and 3 bases, with 13 bases remaining between them. The CDR3 DNA sequence: TGTGCCAGCAGCACCTTATCCTCTTACTATGGCTACACCTTC. Translation: CASSTLSSYYGYTF.

The V call is TRBV5-1, the J call TRBJ1-1; 8 bases are a match to TRBD1. This CDR3 has 16 amino acids. V lost 4 bases to trimming and J lost 7 bases; unmatched junction nucleotides: 15. Germline V gene data show CDR1 as SGHRS and CDR2 as YFSETQ. The CDR3 coding sequence is TGCGCCAGCAGCCCAGGGACAGGCATCGCACTAGGTGAAGCTTTCTTT. This encodes CASSPGTGIALGEAFF.

The chain joins TRBV24-1 to TRBJ2-1; D remains ambiguous. The V gene's germline CDR1 is KGHDR and CDR2 SFDVKD. Trimming left V 3 bases short and J 5 bases short, with 13 bases between. CDR3 length equals 15 residues. The CDR3 protein is CATSDSQRRDNEQFF. CDR3 DNA sequence: TGTGCCACCAGTGATAGTCAGCGACGGGACAATGAGCAGTTCTTC.

About this clone: Other DNA sequences in the sample encode the same CDR3. The CDR3 protein is CASSPPGSSYEQYF. Written as DNA, the CDR3 is TGTGCCAGCTCACCCCCCGGGAGCTCCTACGAGCAGTACTTC. This chain joins TRBV18 and TRBJ2-7; D is possibly TRBD2 (6 bases). The CDR3 is 14 residues long. Germline CDR1 is KGHSH and CDR2 is LQKENI. Trimming removed 3 bases from V and 0 bases from J, with 9 bases in between.

This clone appeared a few times. V usage is TRBV6-5 and J usage is TRBJ2-1; TRBD1 might be the D (5 bases). Germline V lookup: CDR1 MNHEY, CDR2 SVGAGI. The CDR3 runs 16 residues. The ends were cut back, 0 bases at V and 3 bases at J, with 12 bases in the middle. CDR3 DNA sequence: TGTGCCAGCAGTTACTCCCGGCAGGGCATCTACAATGAGCAGTTCTTC. It encodes CASSYSRQGIYNEQFF.

V and J are TRBV12-3 or TRBV12-4 and TRBJ1-2; D is undetermined. Trimming stripped 1 base from V and 2 bases from J, with 5 bases between. CDR3 length equals 13 residues. The CDR3, as DNA: TGTGCCAGCAGTTTAGGTCAGAACTATGGCTACACCTTC. Amino acids: CASSLGQNYGYTF.

The rearrangement uses TRBV28 and TRBJ2-5; no reliable D call. V lost 4 bases and J 5 bases, leaving 8 bases between the germline ends. CDR3 length: 12 residues. Germline lookup yields CDR1 MDHEN and CDR2 SYDVKM. CDR3 nucleotides: TGTGCCAGCAGTTCTACATGGGAGACCCAGTACTTC. Residues: CASSSTWETQYF.

The CDR3 bases are TGCGCCAGCAGTGAGTCGGAAGGGGCGCGGGAAAAACTGTTTTTT. As protein: CASSESEGAREKLFF. This chain uses TRBV10-1 with TRBJ1-4, with TRBD1 as a possible D gene (5 bases). The CDR3 has 15 residues. The V end was cut by 0 bases, the J end by 8 bases, with 13 bases between. CDR1 and CDR2 from the germline V gene are WNHNN and SYGVQD (reference sequence).

The chain links TRBV18 to TRBJ2-1, with a weak D call TRBD1 (6 bases). V gave up 3 bases and J gave up 0 bases, with 15 bases separating them. This CDR3 region has 17 residues. The germline V gene has CDR1 KGHSH and CDR2 LQKENI. CDR3 in amino acids: CASSPARGTSSYNEQFF. The CDR3 bases are TGTGCCAGCTCACCTGCGAGGGGGACGAGCTCCTACAATGAGCAGTTCTTC. Using reference TRBV18 and TRBJ2-1 for the parts outside the CDR3, the full variable domain is NAGVMQNPRHLVRRRGQEARLRCSPMKGHSHVYWYRQLPEEGLKFMVYLQKENIIDESGMPKERFSAEFPKEGPSILRIQQVVRGDSAAYFCASSPARGTSSYNEQFFGPGTRLTVL.

This clone was recorded a few times. This chain links TRBV18 with TRBJ1-2; D is possibly TRBD1 (6 bases). The germline gives CDR1 KGHSH, CDR2 LQKENI. The CDR3 spans 13 residues. Trimming removed 10 bases from V and 2 bases from J, with 14 bases in between. As DNA, the CDR3 is TGTGCCACCATCCAGGGGACGAACTATGGCTACACCTTC. It is translated as CATIQGTNYGYTF.

This clone was found a few times. The chain couples TRBV28 to TRBJ2-7; 10 positions agree with TRBD2. CDR3 length equals 16 residues. Germline V gene lookup returns CDR1 MDHEN and CDR2 SYDVKM. The V and J ends lost 2 bases and 6 bases, in that order; junction bases with no gene match: 10. The CDR3 here is CASSLSASGGMGEQYF. The CDR3 nucleotides read TGTGCCAGCAGTTTAAGCGCTAGCGGGGGTATGGGCGAGCAGTACTTC.

This chain links TRBV28 with TRBJ1-2; D is ambiguous. Per germline, CDR1 MDHEN and CDR2 SYDVKM. V gave up 6 bases and J gave up 0 bases, with 8 bases separating them. This CDR3 is built from 13 residues. CDR3 bases: TGTGCCAGCAGGGCGGCAGCTAACTATGGCTACACCTTC. This codes for CASRAAANYGYTF.

The rearrangement uses TRBV6-2 or TRBV6-3 and TRBJ2-7, with D uncertain. V lost 5 bases to trimming and J lost 2 bases, with 16 bases between them. CDR1 and CDR2 from the germline V gene are MNHEY and SVGEGT. This CDR3 contains 15 residues. CDR3 sequence reads: CASSDPPGSTYEQYF. CDR3 DNA: TGTGCCAGCAGTGACCCCCCCGGATCGACCTACGAGCAGTACTTC.

J is TRBJ2-2 and V is TRBV6-5; 12 positions match TRBD2. Germline V gene lookup returns CDR1 MNHEY and CDR2 SVGAGI. The V and J ends lost 6 bases and 13 bases, in that order; junction bases with no gene match: 9. The CDR3 runs 14 residues. The CDR3 here is CASRRTSGTGWLFF. Written as DNA, the CDR3 is TGTGCCAGCAGGCGGACTAGCGGGACAGGGTGGCTGTTTTTT.

This chain joins TRBV5-8 and TRBJ1-2; D might be TRBD1 (5 bases). Trimming removed 3 bases from V and 0 bases from J, with 9 bases in between. Per the germline V gene, CDR1 is SGHTS and CDR2 is YDEGEE. This CDR3 contains 14 residues. CDR3: CASSSMGANYGYTF. CDR3 nucleotide sequence: TGTGCCAGCAGCTCGATGGGGGCTAACTATGGCTACACCTTC.

This rearrangement joins TRBV7-2 to TRBJ1-1, with no clear D. This CDR3 region has 14 residues. Germline V gene lookup returns CDR1 SGHTA and CDR2 FQGNSA. Trimming pared 1 base from V and 1 base from J, leaving 7 bases between. Written as DNA, the CDR3 is TGTGCCAGCAGCTTAGGGGGATCGAACACTGAAGCTTTCTTT. This codes for CASSLGGSNTEAFF.

The rearrangement joins TRBV19 to TRBJ1-6, with D unresolved. Germline V lookup: CDR1 LNHDA, CDR2 SQIVND (reference sequence). Trimming shortened V by 4 bases and J by 8 bases, and 18 bases separated the two germline ends. The CDR3 sequence is 16 residues long. The CDR3 coding sequence is TGTGCCAGTAGTAGGAAGGCAGCTTCATCGGATTCACCCCTCCACTTT. Residues: CASSRKAASSDSPLHF.

The chain joins TRBV10-3 to TRBJ2-7; weak D call: TRBD1 (6 bases). This CDR3 spans 15 amino acids. Trimming took off 0 bases at V and 2 bases at J, with 11 bases between the two ends. Germline values: CDR1 ENHRY, CDR2 SYGVKD. The CDR3 is CAISESGDTAYEQYF. CDR3 coding DNA: TGTGCCATCAGTGAGTCAGGGGACACTGCCTACGAGCAGTACTTC.